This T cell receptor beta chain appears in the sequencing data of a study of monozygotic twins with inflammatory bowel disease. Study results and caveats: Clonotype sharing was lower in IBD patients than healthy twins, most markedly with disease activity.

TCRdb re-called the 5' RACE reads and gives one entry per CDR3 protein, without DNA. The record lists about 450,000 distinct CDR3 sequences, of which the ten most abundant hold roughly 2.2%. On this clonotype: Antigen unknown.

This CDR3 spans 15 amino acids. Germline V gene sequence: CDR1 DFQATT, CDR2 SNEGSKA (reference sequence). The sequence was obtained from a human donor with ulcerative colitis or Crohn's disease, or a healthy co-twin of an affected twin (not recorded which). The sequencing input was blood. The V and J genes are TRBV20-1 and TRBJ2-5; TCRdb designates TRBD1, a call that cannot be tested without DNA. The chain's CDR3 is CSASLIGGAFETQYF.